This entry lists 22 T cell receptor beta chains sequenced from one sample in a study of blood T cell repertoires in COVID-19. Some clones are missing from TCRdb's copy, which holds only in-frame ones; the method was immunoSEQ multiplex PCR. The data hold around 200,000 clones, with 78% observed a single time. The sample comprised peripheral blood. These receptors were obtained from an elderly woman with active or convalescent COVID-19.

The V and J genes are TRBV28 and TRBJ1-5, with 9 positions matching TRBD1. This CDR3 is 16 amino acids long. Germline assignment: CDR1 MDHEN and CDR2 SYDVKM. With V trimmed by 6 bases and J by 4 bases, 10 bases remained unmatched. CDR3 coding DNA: TGTGCCAGCAGAGAAATGGGACAGGGTGTAAATCAGCCCCAGCATTTT. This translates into CASREMGQGVNQPQHF.

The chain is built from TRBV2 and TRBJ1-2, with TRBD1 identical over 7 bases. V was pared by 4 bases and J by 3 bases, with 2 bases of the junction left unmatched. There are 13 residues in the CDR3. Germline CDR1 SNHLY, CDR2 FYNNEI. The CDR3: CASSGDSHYGYTF. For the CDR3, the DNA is TGTGCCAGCAGTGGGGACAGTCACTATGGCTACACCTTC.

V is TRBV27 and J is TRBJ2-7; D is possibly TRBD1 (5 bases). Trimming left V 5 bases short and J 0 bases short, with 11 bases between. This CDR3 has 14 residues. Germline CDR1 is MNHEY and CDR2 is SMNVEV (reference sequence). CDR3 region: CASSKNRNSYEQYF. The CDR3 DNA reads TGTGCCAGCAGTAAAAACAGGAACTCCTACGAGCAGTACTTC.

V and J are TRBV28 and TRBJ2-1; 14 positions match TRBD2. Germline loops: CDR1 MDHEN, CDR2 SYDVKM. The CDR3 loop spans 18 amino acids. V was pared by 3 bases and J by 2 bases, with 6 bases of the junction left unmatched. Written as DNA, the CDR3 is TGTGCCAGCAGTTTCCGTTGGACTAGCGGGGGGCCCTACAATGAGCAGTTCTTC. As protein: CASSFRWTSGGPYNEQFF. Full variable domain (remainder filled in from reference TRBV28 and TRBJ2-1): DVKVTQSSRYLVKRTGEKVFLECVQDMDHENMFWYRQDPGLGLRLIYFSYDVKMKEKGDIPEGYSVSREKKERFSLILESASTNQTSMYLCASSFRWTSGGPYNEQFFGPGTRLTVL.

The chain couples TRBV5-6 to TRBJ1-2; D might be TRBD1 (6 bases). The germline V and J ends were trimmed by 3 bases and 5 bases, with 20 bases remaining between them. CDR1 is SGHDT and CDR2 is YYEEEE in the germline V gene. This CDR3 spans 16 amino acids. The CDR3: CASSWAGDKTMYGYTF. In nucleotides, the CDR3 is TGTGCCAGCAGCTGGGCTGGGGACAAGACGATGTATGGCTACACCTTC.

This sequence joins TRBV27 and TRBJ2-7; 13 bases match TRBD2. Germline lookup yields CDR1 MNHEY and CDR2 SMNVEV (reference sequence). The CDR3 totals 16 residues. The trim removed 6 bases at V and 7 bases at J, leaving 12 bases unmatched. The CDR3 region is CASSATRTSGGGEQYF. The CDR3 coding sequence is TGTGCCAGCAGCGCAACCAGGACTAGCGGGGGAGGTGAGCAGTACTTC.

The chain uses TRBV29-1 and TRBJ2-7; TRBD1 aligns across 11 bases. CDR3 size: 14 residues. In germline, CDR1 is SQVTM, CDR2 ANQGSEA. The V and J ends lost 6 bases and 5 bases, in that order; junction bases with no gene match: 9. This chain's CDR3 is CSVKIRTGGDEQYF. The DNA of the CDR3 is TGCAGCGTCAAGATTCGGACAGGGGGCGACGAGCAGTACTTC.

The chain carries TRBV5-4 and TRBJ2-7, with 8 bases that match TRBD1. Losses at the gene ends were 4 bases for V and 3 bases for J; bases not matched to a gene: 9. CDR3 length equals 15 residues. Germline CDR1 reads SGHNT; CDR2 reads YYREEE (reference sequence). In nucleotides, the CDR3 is TGTGCCAGCAGCCCTGGACAGGGCAAGAACTACGAGCAGTACTTC. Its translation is CASSPGQGKNYEQYF.

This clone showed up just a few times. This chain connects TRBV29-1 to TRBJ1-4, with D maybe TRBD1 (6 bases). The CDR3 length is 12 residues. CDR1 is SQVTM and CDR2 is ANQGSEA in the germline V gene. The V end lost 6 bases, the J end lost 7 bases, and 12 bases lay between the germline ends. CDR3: CSVGGGGEKLFF. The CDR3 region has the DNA TGCAGCGTAGGAGGGGGGGGTGAAAAACTGTTTTTT.

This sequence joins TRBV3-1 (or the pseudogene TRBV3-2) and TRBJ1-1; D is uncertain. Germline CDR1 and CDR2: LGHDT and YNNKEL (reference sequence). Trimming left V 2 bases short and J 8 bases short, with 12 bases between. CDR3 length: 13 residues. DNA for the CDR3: TGTGCCAGCAGCCAACGCGGGGAGGGAGAAGCTTTCTTT. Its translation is CASSQRGEGEAFF.

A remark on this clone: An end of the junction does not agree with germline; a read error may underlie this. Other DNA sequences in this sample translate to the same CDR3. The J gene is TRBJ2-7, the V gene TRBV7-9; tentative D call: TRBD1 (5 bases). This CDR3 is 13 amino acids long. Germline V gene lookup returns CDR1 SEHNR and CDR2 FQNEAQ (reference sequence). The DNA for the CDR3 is TGTGCCAGCAGCCCGACAGAGTCCTACGAGCAGTACTTT. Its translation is CASSPTESYEQYF.

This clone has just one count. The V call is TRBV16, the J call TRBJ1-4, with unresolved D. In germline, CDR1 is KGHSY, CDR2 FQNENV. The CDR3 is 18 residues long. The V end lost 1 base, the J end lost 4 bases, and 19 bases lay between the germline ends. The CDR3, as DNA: TGTGCCAGCAGCCAATACTCCAGGTCGGCGGGATATAATGAAAAACTGTTTTTT. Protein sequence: CASSQYSRSAGYNEKLFF.

For the CDR3, the DNA is TGTGCCACCGGGGGATGGGGTGAAGCTTTCTTT. This codes for CATGGWGEAFF. The genes are TRBV7-2 and TRBJ1-1, with a weak D call TRBD1 (5 bases). This CDR3 region has 11 residues. The V end was cut by 10 bases, the J end by 7 bases, with 13 bases between. The germline CDR1 and CDR2 sequences are SGHTA and FQGNSA.

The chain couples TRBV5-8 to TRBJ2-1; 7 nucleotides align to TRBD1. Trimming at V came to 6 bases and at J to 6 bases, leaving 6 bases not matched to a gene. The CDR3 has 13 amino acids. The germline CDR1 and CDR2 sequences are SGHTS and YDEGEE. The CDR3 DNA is TGTGCCAGCAATAACTACAGGGGCAATGAGCAGTTCTTC. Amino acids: CASNNYRGNEQFF.

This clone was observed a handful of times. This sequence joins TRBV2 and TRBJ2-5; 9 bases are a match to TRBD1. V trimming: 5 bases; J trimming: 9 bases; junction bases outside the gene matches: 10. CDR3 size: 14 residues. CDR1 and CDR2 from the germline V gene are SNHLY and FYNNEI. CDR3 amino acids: CASSWGQGVDAQYF. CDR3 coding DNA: TGTGCCAGCAGTTGGGGACAGGGAGTTGATGCCCAGTACTTC.

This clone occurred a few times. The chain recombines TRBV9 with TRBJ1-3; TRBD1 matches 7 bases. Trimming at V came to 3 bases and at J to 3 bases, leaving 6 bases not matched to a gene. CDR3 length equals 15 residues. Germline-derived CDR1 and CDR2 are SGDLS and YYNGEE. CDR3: CASSATGNIGNTIYF. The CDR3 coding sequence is TGTGCCAGCAGCGCGACAGGGAATATTGGAAACACCATATATTTT.

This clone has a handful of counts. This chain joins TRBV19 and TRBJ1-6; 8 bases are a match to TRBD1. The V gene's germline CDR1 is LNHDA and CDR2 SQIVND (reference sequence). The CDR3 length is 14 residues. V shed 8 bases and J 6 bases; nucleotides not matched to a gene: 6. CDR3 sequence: CASAGTGRNSPLHF. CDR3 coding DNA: TGTGCCAGTGCAGGGACAGGCCGTAATTCACCCCTCCACTTT.

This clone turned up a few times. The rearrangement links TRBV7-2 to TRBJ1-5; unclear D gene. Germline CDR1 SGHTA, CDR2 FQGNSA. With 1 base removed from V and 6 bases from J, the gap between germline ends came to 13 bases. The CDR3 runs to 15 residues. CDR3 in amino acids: CASSLGATVSQPQHF. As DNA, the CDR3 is TGTGCCAGCAGCTTAGGGGCGACGGTCAGTCAGCCCCAGCATTTT.

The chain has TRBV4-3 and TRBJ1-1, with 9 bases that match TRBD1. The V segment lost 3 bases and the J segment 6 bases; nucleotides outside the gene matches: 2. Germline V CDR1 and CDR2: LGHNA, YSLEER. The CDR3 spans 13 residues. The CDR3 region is CASSQGQGSEAFF. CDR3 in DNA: TGCGCCAGCAGCCAGGGACAGGGCTCTGAAGCTTTCTTT.

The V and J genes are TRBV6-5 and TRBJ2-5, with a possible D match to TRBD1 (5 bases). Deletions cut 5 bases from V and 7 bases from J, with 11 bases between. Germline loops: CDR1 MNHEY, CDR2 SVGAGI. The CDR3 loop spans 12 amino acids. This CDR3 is CASSPTQGTQYF. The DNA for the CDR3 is TGTGCCAGCAGTCCTACCCAGGGGACCCAGTACTTC.

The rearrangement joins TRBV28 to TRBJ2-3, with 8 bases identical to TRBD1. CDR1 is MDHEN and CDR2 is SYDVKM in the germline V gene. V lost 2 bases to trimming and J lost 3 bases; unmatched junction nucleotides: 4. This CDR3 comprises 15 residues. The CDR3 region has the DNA TGTGCCAGCAGTTTACTCAGGGGGCTAACAGATACGCAGTATTTT. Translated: CASSLLRGLTDTQYF.

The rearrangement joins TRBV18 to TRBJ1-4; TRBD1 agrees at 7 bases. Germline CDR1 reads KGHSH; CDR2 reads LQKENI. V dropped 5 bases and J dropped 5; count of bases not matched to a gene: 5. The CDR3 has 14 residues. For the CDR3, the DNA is TGTGCCAGCTCAGCCAGGGACAGCAATGAAAAACTGTTTTTT. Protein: CASSARDSNEKLFF.